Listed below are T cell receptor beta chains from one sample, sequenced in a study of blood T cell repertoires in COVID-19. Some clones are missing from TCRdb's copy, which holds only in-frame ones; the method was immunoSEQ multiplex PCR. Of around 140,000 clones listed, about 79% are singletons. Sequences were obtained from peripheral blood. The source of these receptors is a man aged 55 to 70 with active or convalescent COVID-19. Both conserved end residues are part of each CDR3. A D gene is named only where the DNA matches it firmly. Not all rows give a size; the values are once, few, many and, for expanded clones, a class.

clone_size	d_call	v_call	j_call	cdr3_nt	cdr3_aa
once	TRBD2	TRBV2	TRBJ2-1	TGTGCCAGCACCAATAGCGGGATTTACAATGAGCAGTTCTTC	CASTNSGIYNEQFF
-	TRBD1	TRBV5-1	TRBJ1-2	TGCGCCAGCAGCTTGGGACAGGGGTTTTATGGCTACACCTTC	CASSLGQGFYGYTF
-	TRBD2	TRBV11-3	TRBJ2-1	TGTGCCAGCAGGGAACTAGCGGACTCCTACAATGAGCAGTTCTTC	CASRELADSYNEQFF
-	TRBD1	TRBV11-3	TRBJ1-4	TGTGCCAGCAGCTTAGACGCGACAGGGAATGAAAAACTGTTTTTT	CASSLDATGNEKLFF
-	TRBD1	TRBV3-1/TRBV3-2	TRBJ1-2	TGTGCCAGCAGGTCACAGGGGGCCTCTGGCTACACCTTC	CASRSQGASGYTF
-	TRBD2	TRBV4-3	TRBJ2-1	TGCGCCAGCAGCGAGGGAAGCGGGAGGCCCATTTACAATGAGCAGTTCTTC	CASSEGSGRPIYNEQFF
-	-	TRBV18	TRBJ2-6	TGTGCCAGCTCACCACTCGGTAACTCTGGGGCCAACGTCCTGACTTTC	CASSPLGNSGANVLTF
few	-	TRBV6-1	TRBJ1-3	TGTGCCAGCAGTGACAGTTTCTCTGGAAACACCATATATTTT	CASSDSFSGNTIYF
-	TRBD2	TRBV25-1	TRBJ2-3	TGTGCCAGCAGTGAATATGACCGGACTAGCGGGAAGGCAGATACGCAGTATTTT	CASSEYDRTSGKADTQYF
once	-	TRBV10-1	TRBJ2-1	TGCGCCAGCAGTGAGTTGCCGGCTAGCTCCTACAATGAGCAGTTCTTC	CASSELPASSYNEQFF
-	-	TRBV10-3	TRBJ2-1	TGTGCCATCAGTGATTCCAGTTCTTTGTACAATGAGCAGTTCTTC	CAISDSSSLYNEQFF
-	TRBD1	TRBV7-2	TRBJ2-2	TGTGCCAGCAGAACTGACAGGGGGCAGACCGGGGAGCTGTTTTTT	CASRTDRGQTGELFF
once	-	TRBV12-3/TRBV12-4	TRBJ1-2	TGTGCCAGCAGTCCAGACAGATTATATGGCTACACCTTC	CASSPDRLYGYTF
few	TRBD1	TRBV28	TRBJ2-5	TGTGCCAGCAGCCTGGACAGGGAGCAAGAGACCCAGTACTTC	CASSLDREQETQYF
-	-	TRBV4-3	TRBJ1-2	TGCGCCAGCAGCCAAATGGGGTCAGGGCCTAACTATGGCTACACCTTC	CASSQMGSGPNYGYTF
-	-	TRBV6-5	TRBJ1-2	TGTGCCACGCGAGAACGCGACTATGGCTACACCTTC	CATRERDYGYTF